The present entry profiles one T cell receptor beta chain with its context. Losses at the gene ends were 5 bases for V and 6 bases for J; bases not matched to a gene: 7. CDR1 SGHTA and CDR2 FQGNSA come from the germline V gene. The CDR3 is 15 amino acids. These data originate in a study of cytomegalovirus exposure and HLA in healthy donors. Sequenced by immunoSEQ multiplex PCR; TCRdb stores in-frame clones only, minus some. Of about 82,000 clones in the sample, around 94% are singletons; the top ten hold 0.65% to 0.7%. The sequenced material came from PBMCs. The TCR was taken from a man younger than 30 in good health and CMV-seronegative. The J gene is TRBJ1-4, the V gene TRBV7-2, with 9 bases lining up with TRBD1. The chain's CDR3 is CASSPRTGADEKLFF. The CDR3 DNA reads TGTGCCAGCAGCCCCCGGACAGGGGCGGATGAAAAACTGTTTTTT. Drawing the rest from reference TRBV7-2 and TRBJ1-4, the complete variable domain is GAGVSQSPSNKVTEKGKDVELRCDPISGHTALYWYRQSLGQGLEFLIYFQGNSAPDKSGLPSDRFSAERTGGSVSTLTIQRTQQEDSAVYLCASSPRTGADEKLFFGSGTQLSVL.